What follows describes a single T cell receptor beta chain. These data originate in a study of molecular identifiers for immune sequencing clone quantification. Per germline, CDR1 MNHEY and CDR2 SMNVEV (reference sequence). The CDR3 has 14 residues. V lost 8 bases and J lost 6, with 20 bases in between. Previously described methods and listed TCR primers were employed for the bulk TCR libraries. TCRdb processed the PCR reads anew with MiXCR; each CDR3 protein has one entry. The sample shows tens of thousands of distinct CDR3 sequences, approximately 34% of them seen only once. The sequenced material came from naive CD8+ T cells from blood, with Jurkat cell RNA spiked in. Specified subset: FACS-sorted CD8+CD4-CCR7+CD45RA+ naive T cells. The rearrangement links TRBV27 to TRBJ2-7; D perhaps matches TRBD2 (5 bases). The clonotype originates from a human donor in good health. Some libraries in this study had Jurkat cell RNA spiked in. In DNA form, the CDR3 reads TGTGCCAGCTCTCCACACGTTCCGGGATCCGAGCAGTACTTC. It translates to CASSPHVPGSEQYF.